The present entry profiles one T cell receptor (beta chain) with its context. Its antigen remains unknown. The data were taken from a study of T cell responses to AZD1222 COVID-19 vaccine. This CDR3 has 17 amino acids. Germline lookup yields CDR1 SGHAT and CDR2 FQNNGV. V lost 4 bases to trimming and J lost 6 bases, with 25 bases between them. The study's findings and limits: As reported, nearly half of all spike-specific TCRs target variant regions that are unmutated.

Measured with immunoSEQ multiplex PCR; TCRdb has only the in-frame clones, and not every one. The sample includes roughly 200,000 clones, roughly 94% of them seen just once. The material was peripheral blood, obtained 28 days after the second dose of the MenACWY control vaccine. V and J are TRBV11-2 and TRBJ2-7; the D gene is possibly TRBD1 (5 bases). This sequence was found in an adult who received the MenACWY meningococcal vaccine as a control. This CDR3 reads CASSSSSSETARTEQYF. CDR3 in DNA: TGTGCCAGCAGCTCTTCCTCTTCAGAGACAGCGAGGACCGAGCAGTACTTC.